The sequence of this TCR beta chain was determined in a study of T-cell reconstitution after alpha-beta-depleted transplantation in children. This clonotype has more than one count but fewer than ten. With 6 bases clipped from V and 4 bases from J, the junction kept 7 bases outside the gene matches. CDR3 length: 14 residues. CDR1 is MNHNS, CDR2 SASEGT, per germline. TCRbeta library construction was performed incorporating unique molecular identifiers. Via MiXCR, TCRdb re-called the PCR reads, giving one row per CDR3 protein. The sample yields a few hundred thousand distinct CDR3 sequences, approximately 10% seen once.

This chain uses TRBV6-1 with TRBJ2-5, with 8 bases lining up with TRBD1. The receptor was isolated from a human donor who donated a stem cell graft to a child with acute lymphoblastic leukemia. The sequenced sample was PBMCs from the stem cell graft donor, obtained from the stem cell graft. The CDR3 protein is CASSLGTGRETQYF. The DNA for the CDR3 is TGTGCCAGCAGCCTCGGGACAGGCCGAGAGACCCAGTACTTC.